This TCR beta chain was found in a study of T cells in Graves' hyperthyroidism and ophthalmopathy (dated by TCRdb to between 2018 and 2020). At the level of the whole study: Peripheral blood samples were taken at initial diagnosis, before any treatment was given. The study also compared thyroid tissue and blood T-cell repertoires from more than five Graves' hyperthyroidism patients. An independent validation cohort of around 19 hyperthyroidism patients and 17 patients who later progressed to ophthalmopathy tested prospective prediction of ophthalmopathy. The 100 or so discovery patients were divided at random into training and test sets in a 7:3 ratio. To identify distinguishing TCR V-J signatures, a discovery cohort of about 100 patients was used, comprising some 43 with Graves' ophthalmopathy and 57 with stable Graves' hyperthyroidism. Following sampling, methimazole starting at 30 mg daily was given to hyperthyroidism patients, and high-dose intravenous methylprednisolone was given to ophthalmopathy patients. According to the paper, TCR Vbeta CDR3 sequencing was carried out on 135 peripheral blood samples, which came from approximately 43 ophthalmopathy, approximately 72 hyperthyroidism and some 17 progressor patients.

In the ophthalmopathy patients, disease was moderately to severely active, with a Clinical Activity Score of 3 or more, a NOSPECS grade of 4 or more, and a duration of less than 3 months. Patients with uncontrolled infections, other autoimmune diseases, pregnancy or lactation were excluded. Clinical symptoms, serum thyroxine and TRAb, thyroid ultrasound, and orbital computed tomography formed the basis for the diagnoses. PBMCs were separated from roughly 9.6 ml of fresh peripheral blood using Ficoll-Paque density gradient centrifugation. Total RNA was extracted with Trizol reagent, and quality was checked on an Agilent 2100 Bioanalyzer. The V end loses 3 bases and the J end loses 5 bases, and a stretch of 13 bases separates them. Reading from cysteine to phenylalanine, the CDR3 counts 14 amino acids. Solely the CDR3 DNA is kept, with 42 bases framed from the first base. Per the germline V gene (reference sequence), MNHEY is the CDR1 and SMNVEV is the CDR2.

As to this clonotype: It has no known antigen specificity. No quality values exist for individual bases; no much larger clone is one base distant.

The TCR beta CDR3 regions were amplified from the RNA transcripts. For the first round of RT-PCR on the TCR CDR3, the HTBI primer set was used together with the Qiagen OneStep RT-PCR kit. Libraries were constructed in a second round of multiplex PCR, after which size selection and purification were carried out. Sequencing of the libraries was done on an Illumina HiSeq2000 using paired-end 100 bp reads. The paper's processing steps were these. SOAPnuke was used to process the raw data, with reads discarded if the reads contained adapters or uncalled bases, had a mean Phred below 15, or lacked an exact constant-primer or identifier match. COPE v1.2.5 was used to merge the high-quality paired reads, and each unique nucleotide sequence was defined as a clonotype. MiTCR v1.1 was used to align the clonotypes against IMGT TRBV, TRBD and TRBJ reference segments. The analysis included only V-J combinations with a frequency above 0.0001, which together covered approximately 99% of the repertoires. A TCS score was defined as the ratio between F50 (clonal expansion) and ExV (chaos), using BLOSUM62-based TCRdist between CDR3 peptides within each V-J. Welch's t-statistics and random forest reduced fewer than 600 V-J features to roughly 13, which were used in a naive Bayes classifier (R e1071). Starting from the raw public reads, TCRdb applied fastp trimming at Q25, assembled clones with MiXCR and retained in-frame beta chains. Identical CDR3 protein sequences are pooled into one entry, listed with their most common genes and DNA. The V and J calls were not made by the authors but by TCRdb's processing. The sample profile shows approximately 400,000 distinct CDR3 sequences; roughly 15% of them were found once. Together, the top ten hold about 19% of the sample.

General conclusions and limits of the study: Blood samples also contained most of the expanded thyroid clonotypes (frequency above 0.001), which suggests that blood repertoires may reflect thyroid immune responses. No statistical method was used to set the sample size in advance, and investigators knew the group allocation. During validation, the model predicted progression to ophthalmopathy a median of roughly 7.1 months ahead of onset, with approximately 70% sensitivity and 72% to 80% specificity. A model built on a 13 V-J signature distinguished ophthalmopathy from stable hyperthyroidism, reaching about 88% sensitivity and about 81% specificity in cross-validation and 80%/75% in testing.

Material for sequencing was blood. The clonotype comes from a woman aged 30 to 39 with Graves' ophthalmopathy. The chain joins TRBV27 to TRBJ1-2; a tentative D call is TRBD1 (6 bases match). Here the CDR3 is given as CASSFTGPQYGYTF. The nucleotide sequence reads TGTGCCAGCAGTTTCACAGGGCCCCAATATGGCTACACCTTC.